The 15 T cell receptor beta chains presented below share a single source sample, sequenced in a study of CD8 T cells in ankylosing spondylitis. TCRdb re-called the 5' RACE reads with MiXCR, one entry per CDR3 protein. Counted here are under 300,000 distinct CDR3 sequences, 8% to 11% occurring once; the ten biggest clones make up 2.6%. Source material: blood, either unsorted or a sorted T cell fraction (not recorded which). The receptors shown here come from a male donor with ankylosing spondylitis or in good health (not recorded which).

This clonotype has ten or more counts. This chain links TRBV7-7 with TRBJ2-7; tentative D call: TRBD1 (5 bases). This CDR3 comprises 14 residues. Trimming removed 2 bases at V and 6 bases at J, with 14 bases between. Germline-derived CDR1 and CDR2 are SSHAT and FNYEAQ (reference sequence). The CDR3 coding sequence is TGTGCCAGCAGCTTAAAGGGGCAGGCGGTCGAGCAGTACTTC. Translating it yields CASSLKGQAVEQYF.

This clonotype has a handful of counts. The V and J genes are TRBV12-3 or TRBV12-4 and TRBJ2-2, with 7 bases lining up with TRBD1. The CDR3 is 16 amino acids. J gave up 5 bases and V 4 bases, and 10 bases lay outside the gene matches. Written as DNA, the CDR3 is TGTGCCAGCAGTTCGCTGGACAGGCAGAGGACCGGGGAGCTGTTTTTT. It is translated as CASSSLDRQRTGELFF.

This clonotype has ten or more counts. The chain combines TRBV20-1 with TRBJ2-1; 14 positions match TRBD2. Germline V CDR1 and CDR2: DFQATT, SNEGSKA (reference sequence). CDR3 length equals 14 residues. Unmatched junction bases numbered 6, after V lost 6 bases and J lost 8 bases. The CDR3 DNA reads TGCAGTGCGCGACTAGCGGGAGGGGTCGATGAGCAGTTCTTC. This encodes CSARLAGGVDEQFF.

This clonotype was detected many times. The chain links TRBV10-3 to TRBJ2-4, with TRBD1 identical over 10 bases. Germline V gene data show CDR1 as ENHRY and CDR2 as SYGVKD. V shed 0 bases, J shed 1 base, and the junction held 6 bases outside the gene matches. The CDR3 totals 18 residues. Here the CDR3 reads CAISESRGQGTAKNIQYF. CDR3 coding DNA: TGTGCCATCAGTGAGTCGAGGGGACAGGGGACGGCCAAAAACATTCAGTACTTC.

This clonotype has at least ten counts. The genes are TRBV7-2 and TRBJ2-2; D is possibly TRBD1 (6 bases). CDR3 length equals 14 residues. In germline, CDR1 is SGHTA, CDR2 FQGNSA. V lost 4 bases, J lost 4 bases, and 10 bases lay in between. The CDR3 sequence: CASSSYRVTGELFF. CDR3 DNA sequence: TGTGCCAGCAGCTCCTACAGGGTCACCGGGGAGCTGTTTTTT.

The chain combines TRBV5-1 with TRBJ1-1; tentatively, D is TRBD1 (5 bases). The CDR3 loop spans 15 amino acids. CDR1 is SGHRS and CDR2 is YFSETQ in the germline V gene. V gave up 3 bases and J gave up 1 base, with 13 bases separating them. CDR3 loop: CASSWGPAGNTEAFF. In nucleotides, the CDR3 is TGCGCCAGCAGCTGGGGACCCGCGGGGAACACTGAAGCTTTCTTT.

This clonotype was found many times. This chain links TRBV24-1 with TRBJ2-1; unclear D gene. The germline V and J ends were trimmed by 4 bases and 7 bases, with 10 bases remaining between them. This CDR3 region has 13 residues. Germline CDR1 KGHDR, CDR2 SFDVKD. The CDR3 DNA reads TGTGCCACCAGTGACCCCGTCATAAATGAGCAGTTCTTC. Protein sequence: CATSDPVINEQFF.

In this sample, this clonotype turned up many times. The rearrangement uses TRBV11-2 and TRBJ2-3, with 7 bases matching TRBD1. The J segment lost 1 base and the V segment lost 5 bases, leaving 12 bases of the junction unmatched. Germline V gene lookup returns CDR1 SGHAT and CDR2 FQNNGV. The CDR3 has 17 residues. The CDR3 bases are TGTGCCAGCAGCCTAATAGGGACAGACACCCGCACAGATACGCAGTATTTT. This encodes CASSLIGTDTRTDTQYF.

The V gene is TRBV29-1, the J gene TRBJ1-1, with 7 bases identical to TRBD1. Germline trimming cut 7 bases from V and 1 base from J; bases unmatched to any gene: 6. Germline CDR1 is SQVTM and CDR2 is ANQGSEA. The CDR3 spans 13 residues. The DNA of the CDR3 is TGCAGCGCCGTGAGGGGGCCGAACACTGAAGCTTTCTTT. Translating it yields CSAVRGPNTEAFF. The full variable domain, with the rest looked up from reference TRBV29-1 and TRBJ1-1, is SAVISQKPSRDICQRGTSLTIQCQVDSQVTMMFWYRQQPGQSLTLIATANQGSEATYESGFVIDKFPISRPNLTFSTLTVSNMSPEDSSIYLCSAVRGPNTEAFFGQGTRLTVV.

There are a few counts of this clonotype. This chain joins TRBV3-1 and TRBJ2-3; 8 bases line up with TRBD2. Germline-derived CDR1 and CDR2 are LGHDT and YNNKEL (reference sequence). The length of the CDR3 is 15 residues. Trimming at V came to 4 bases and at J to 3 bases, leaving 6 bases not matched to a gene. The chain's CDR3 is CASSLTSVQTDTQYF. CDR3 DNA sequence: TGTGCCAGCAGCCTGACTAGCGTACAGACAGATACGCAGTATTTT.

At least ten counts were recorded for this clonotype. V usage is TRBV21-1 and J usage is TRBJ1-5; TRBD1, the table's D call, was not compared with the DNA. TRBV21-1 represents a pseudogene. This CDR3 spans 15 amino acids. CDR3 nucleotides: TGTGCCCCTGAGGGGGGAGAGGATGGCAATCAGCCCCAGCATTTT. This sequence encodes CAPEGGEDGNQPQHF.

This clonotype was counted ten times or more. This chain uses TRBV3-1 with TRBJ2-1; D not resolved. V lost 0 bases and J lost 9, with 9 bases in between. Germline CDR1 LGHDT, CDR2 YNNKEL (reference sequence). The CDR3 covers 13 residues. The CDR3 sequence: CASSQEGRGEQFF. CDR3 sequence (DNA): TGTGCCAGCAGCCAAGAAGGGCGCGGTGAGCAGTTCTTC.

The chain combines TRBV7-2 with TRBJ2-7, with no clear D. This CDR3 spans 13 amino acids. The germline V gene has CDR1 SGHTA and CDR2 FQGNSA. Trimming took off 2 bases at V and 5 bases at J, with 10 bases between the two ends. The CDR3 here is CASSLRLLHEQYF. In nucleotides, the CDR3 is TGTGCCAGCAGCTTACGGTTATTGCACGAGCAGTACTTC.

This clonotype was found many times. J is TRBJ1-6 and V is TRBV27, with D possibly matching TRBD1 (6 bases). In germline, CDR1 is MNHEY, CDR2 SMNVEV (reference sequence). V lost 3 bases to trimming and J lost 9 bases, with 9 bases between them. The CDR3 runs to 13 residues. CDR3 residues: CASSFTGSSPLHF. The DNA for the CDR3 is TGTGCCAGCAGTTTTACAGGGAGTTCACCCCTCCACTTT.

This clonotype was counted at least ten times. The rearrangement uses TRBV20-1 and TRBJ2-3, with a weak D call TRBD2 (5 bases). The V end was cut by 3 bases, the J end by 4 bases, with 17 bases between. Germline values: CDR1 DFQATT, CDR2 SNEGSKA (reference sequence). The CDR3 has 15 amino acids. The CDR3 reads CSASKSGRAADTQYF. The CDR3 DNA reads TGCAGTGCTAGTAAATCGGGGAGAGCTGCAGATACGCAGTATTTT.